Below, one T cell receptor (beta chain) is given with its context. This clone has just a few counts. Its antigen is currently not known. Base qualities were left out, and no much larger clone turns up one base away. CDR1 is given as MDHEN and CDR2 as SYDVKM, both from the germline V gene. After removal of 5 bases from V and 6 bases from J, the junction retains 6 bases not matched to a gene. The CDR3 numbers 15 residues from cysteine through phenylalanine. Of the read, only the CDR3 DNA is kept; its 45 bases are in frame from base 1. This sample is drawn from a study of beta chain features in type 1 diabetes (dated by TCRdb to 2016 to 2018). Study-level background: No differences in mean age, gender distribution, total cell number or subset yield were found between patients and healthy donors. A total of about 110,000,000 sorted cells were examined across all samples, and a strong correlation was observed between cell number per subset and RNA yield. The study compared the TCRB repertoires of sorted circulating CD4+ T cell subsets in recently diagnosed type 1 diabetes patients with those in matched healthy donors. Whereas all 30 or so donors provided naive and central memory subsets, regulatory and stem cell-like memory subsets were isolated from just 8 patients and about 8 healthy donors. Here is what the overall study found, with its caveats: Naive, central memory and regulatory TCRB repertoires appeared more similar among patients than among healthy donors. Shorter templates might be favored by PCR, yet because patient and control samples were amplified and corrected together, any such skew would affect both groups equally. At VDJ recombination sites, type 1 diabetes patients had fewer insertions and more deleted nucleotides, which implies abnormalities in thymic rearrangement. Only small numbers of individuals were included in the HLA sub-analyses, which left unresolved whether HLA type had any influence on TCRB rearrangement. In all four CD4+ subsets, TCRB CDR3 length was moderately but significantly shorter in type 1 diabetes patients. Sequencing cDNA rather than genomic DNA could over-represent highly expressing activated cells, although activation and CD3 levels did not differ between groups.

The entire amount of isolated RNA was reverse transcribed using the High Capacity cDNA Reverse Transcription Kit, so the sequenced TCRB transcripts were expressed ones. Naive, central memory and regulatory T cell samples underwent deep immunoSEQ sequencing, averaging about 3.57 million total reads per sample. Sorted cells were lysed in RLT buffer and RNA was extracted with DNase-treated RNeasy Micro or Mini kits, depending on cell number. To prevent cross-contamination, every cell subset was processed on its own, while patient and healthy donor samples were processed together. Using the immunoSEQ multiplex PCR, TCRB sequences were amplified from cDNA into 87-bp fragments spanning the CDR3 region. Sequencing of the amplicons was done on the Illumina HiSeq platform. Per the authors' processing: Synthetic template baselines were used to correct PCR bias computationally, reads within Hamming distance 2 were collapsed together, and singletons that could not be merged were discarded. Reads were aligned against IMGT so that V, D and J genes, CDR3 length and insertions or deletions at six rearrangement sites could be assigned. Within each subset, clonotype counts were normalized to sorted cell number, and only after that were true diversity and Gini coefficients computed with the tcR R package. The overlap coefficient, calculated on TCRB nucleotide sequences, was used to measure repertoire sharing. Out-of-frame TCRB sequences from naive cells were analyzed as a proxy for the pre-selection repertoire. The clones in this table, taken by TCRdb from immuneACCESS, are in-frame only. Not every clone is retained; where verified, under half of the shortfall comes from an unresolved V gene, and the cause of the rest is unknown. D and trimming were read from the DNA, whereas the V and J calls and clone size are those reported in that table. Across this sample there are 500,000 to 700,000 clones, with 15% to 18% seen only once. The ten top clones hold about 0.093% of the sample.

From each donor, a single peripheral blood sample of approximately 0.11 L on average was drawn into heparinised tubes. A BD FACSAria II was used to sort naive, central memory, regulatory and stem cell-like memory CD4+ T cells with a panel that included CD45RO, CCR7, CD25, CD127, CD95 and CD27. A purity above 95% was achieved for all sorted populations. Right away, PBMCs were isolated by Lymphoprep density gradient centrifugation and were stained directly, with no culture step. So that batch effects would be minimized, each experiment stained and sorted samples in pairs, pairing one healthy donor with one patient.

This sequence was found in a man younger than 30 in good health. The chain joins TRBV28 to TRBJ2-1; TRBD2 matches 11 bases in the middle. Input material: naive CD4+ T cells from blood. Per the publication, the cell subset or site label means: true naive CD4+ T cells. Read as DNA, the sequence is TGTGCCAGCAGTCTTTCTAGCGGGAGGATCAATGAGCAGTTCTTC. Its amino acids are CASSLSSGRINEQFF.